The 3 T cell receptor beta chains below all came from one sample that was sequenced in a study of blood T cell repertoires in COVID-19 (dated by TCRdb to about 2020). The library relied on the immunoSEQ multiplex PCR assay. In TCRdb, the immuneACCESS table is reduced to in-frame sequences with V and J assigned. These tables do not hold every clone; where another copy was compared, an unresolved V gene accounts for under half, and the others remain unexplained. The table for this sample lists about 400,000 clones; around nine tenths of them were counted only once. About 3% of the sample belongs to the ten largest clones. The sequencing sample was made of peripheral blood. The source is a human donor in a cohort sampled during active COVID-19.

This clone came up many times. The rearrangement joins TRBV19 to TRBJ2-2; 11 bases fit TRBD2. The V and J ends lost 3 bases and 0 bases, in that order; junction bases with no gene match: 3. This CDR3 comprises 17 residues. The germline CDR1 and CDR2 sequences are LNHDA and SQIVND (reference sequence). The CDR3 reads CASSIRLAGPNTGELFF. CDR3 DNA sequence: TGTGCCAGTAGTATCAGACTAGCGGGGCCGAACACCGGGGAGCTGTTTTTT.

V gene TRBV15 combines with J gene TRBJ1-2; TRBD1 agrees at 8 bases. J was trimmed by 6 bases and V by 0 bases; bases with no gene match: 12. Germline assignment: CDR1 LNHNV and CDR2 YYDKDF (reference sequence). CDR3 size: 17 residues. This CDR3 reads CATSRDIGGQGANGYTF. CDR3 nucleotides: TGTGCCACCAGCAGAGATATTGGTGGGCAGGGGGCGAATGGCTACACCTTC.

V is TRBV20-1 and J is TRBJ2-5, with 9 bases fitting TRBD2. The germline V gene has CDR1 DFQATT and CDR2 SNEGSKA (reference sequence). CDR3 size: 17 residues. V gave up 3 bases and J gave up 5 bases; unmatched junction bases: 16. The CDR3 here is CSASSPSGGGALETQYF. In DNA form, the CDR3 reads TGCAGTGCTAGTTCCCCCTCGGGCGGGGGGGCTCTGGAGACCCAGTACTTC.